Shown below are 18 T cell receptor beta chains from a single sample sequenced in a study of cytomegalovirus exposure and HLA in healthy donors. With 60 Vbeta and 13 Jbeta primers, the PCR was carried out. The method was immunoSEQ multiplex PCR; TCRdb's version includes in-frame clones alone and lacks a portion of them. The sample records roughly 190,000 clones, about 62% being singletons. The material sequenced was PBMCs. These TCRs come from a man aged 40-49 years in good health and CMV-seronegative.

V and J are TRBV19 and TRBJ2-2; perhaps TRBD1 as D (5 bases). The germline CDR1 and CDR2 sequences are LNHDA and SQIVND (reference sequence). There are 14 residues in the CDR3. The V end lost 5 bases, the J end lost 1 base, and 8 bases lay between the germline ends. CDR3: CASSAQVNTGELFF. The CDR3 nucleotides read TGTGCCAGTAGTGCACAGGTGAACACCGGGGAGCTGTTTTTT.

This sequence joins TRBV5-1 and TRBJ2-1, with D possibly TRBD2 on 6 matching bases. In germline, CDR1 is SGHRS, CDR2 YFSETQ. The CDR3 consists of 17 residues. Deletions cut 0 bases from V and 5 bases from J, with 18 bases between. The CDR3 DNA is TGCGCCAGCAGCTTGGGGTTCTTGCGATGGGAGGACAATGAGCAGTTCTTC. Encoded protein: CASSLGFLRWEDNEQFF.

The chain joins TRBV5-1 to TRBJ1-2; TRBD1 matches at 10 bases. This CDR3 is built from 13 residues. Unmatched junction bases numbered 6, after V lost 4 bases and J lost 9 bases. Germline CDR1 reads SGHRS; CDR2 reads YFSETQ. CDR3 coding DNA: TGCGCCAGCAGCAGGGACAGGGGAGAGAGCTACACCTTC. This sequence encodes CASSRDRGESYTF. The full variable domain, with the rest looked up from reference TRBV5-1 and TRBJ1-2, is KAGVTQTPRYLIKTRGQQVTLSCSPISGHRSVSWYQQTPGQGLQFLFEYFSETQRNKGNFPGRFSGRQFSNSRSEMNVSTLELGDSALYLCASSRDRGESYTFGSGTRLTVV.

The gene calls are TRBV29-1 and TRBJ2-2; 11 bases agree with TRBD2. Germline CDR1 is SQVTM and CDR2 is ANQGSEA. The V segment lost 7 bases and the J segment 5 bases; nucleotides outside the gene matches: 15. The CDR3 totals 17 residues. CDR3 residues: CSAALAGADLITGELFF. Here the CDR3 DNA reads TGCAGCGCCGCACTAGCGGGAGCCGATCTAATAACCGGGGAGCTGTTTTTT.

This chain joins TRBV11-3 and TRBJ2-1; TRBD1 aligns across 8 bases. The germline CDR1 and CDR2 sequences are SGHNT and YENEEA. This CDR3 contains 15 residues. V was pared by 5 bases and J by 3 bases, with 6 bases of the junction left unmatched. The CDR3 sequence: CASSERQGRYNEQFF. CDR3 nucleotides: TGTGCCAGCAGCGAGCGACAGGGGCGCTACAATGAGCAGTTCTTC.

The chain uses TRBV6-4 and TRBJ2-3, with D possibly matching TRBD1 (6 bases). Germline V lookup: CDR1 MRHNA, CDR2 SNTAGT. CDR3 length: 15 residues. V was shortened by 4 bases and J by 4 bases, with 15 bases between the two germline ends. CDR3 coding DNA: TGTGCCAGCAGTGTGGCAGGGGCAAGGTCAGATACGCAGTATTTT. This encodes CASSVAGARSDTQYF.

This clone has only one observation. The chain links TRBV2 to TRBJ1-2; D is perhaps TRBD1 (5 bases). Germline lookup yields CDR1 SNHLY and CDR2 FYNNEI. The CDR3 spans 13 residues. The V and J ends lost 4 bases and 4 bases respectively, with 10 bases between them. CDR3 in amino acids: CASSVAGGYGYTF. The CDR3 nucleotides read TGTGCCAGCAGTGTGGCGGGGGGCTATGGCTACACCTTC.

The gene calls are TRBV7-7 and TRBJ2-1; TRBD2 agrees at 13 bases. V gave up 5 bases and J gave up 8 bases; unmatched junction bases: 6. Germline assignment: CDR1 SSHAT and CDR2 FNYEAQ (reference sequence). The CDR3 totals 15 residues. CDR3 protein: CASSPGLAGTHEQFF. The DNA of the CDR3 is TGTGCCAGCAGCCCGGGACTAGCGGGGACCCATGAGCAGTTCTTC.

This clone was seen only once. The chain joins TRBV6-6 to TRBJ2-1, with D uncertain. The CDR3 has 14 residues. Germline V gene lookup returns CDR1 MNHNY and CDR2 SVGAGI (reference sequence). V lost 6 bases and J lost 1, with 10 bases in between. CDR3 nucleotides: TGTGCCAGCAGCCCAACGAGTTCCTACAATGAGCAGTTCTTC. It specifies CASSPTSSYNEQFF.

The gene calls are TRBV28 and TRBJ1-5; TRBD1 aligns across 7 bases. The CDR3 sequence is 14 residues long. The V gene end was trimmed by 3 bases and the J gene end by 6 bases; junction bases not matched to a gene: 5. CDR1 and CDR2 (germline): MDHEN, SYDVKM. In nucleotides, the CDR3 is TGTGCCAGCAGTTTGGCAGGGGGTGCTCAGCCCCAGCATTTT. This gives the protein CASSLAGGAQPQHF.

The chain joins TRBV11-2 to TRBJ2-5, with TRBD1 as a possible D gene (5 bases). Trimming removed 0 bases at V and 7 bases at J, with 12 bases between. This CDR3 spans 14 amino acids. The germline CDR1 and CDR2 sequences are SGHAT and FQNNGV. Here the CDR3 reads CASSLDAGIRTQYF. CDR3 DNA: TGTGCCAGCAGCTTAGATGCAGGGATTAGGACCCAGTACTTC.

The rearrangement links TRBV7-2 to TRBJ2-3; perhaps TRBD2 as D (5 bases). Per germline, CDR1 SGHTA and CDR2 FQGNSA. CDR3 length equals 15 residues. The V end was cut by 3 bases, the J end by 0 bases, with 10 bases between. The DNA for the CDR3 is TGTGCCAGCAGCTTCTTCAGCGGAAGCACAGATACGCAGTATTTT. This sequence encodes CASSFFSGSTDTQYF.

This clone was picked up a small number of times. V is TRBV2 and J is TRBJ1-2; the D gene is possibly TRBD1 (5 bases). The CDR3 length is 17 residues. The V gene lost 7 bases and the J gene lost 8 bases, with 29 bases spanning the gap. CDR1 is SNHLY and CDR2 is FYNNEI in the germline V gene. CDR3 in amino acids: CASTDRGGVGPSRGYTF. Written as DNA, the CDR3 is TGTGCCAGCACCGACCGTGGAGGGGTCGGTCCCTCTCGAGGCTACACCTTC.

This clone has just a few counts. The CDR3 reads CASSNPGGASDTQYF. The DNA for the CDR3 is TGTGCCAGTTCGAACCCCGGGGGGGCCTCAGATACGCAGTATTTT. This rearrangement joins TRBV19 to TRBJ2-3, with 8 bases that match TRBD2. CDR3 size: 15 residues. The junction had 11 bases not matched to a gene; V was cut back by 8 bases and J by 4 bases. The germline V gene has CDR1 LNHDA and CDR2 SQIVND (reference sequence).

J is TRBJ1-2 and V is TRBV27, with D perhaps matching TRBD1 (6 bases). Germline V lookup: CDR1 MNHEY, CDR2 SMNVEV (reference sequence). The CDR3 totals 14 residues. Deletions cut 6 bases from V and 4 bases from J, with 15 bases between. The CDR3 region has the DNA TGTGCCAGCAGGAACAGGGCCTACGGCTATGGCTACACCTTC. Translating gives CASRNRAYGYGYTF.

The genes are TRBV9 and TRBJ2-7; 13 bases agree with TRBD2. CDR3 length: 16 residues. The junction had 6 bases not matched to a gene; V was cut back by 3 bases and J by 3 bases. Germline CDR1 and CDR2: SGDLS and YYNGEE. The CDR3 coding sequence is TGTGCCAGCAGCGGAACCGGGACTAGCGGGGTCTACGAGCAGTACTTC. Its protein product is CASSGTGTSGVYEQYF.

CDR3 sequence (DNA): TGTGCCAGCAGTTTAGATGGCTTCTACAATGAGCAGTTCTTC. It is translated as CASSLDGFYNEQFF. This sequence joins TRBV28 and TRBJ2-1, with D unresolved. Germline CDR1 reads MDHEN; CDR2 reads SYDVKM. V was trimmed by 2 bases and J by 3 bases, leaving 8 bases between them. CDR3 size: 14 residues.

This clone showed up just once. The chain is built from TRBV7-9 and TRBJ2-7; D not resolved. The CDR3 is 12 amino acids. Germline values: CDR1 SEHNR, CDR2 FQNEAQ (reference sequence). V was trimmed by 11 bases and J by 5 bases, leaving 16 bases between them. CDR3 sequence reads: CACLAPQNEQYF. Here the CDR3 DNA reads TGTGCCTGTCTGGCCCCGCAGAACGAGCAGTACTTC.